The clone carrying this TCR beta chain was seen ten or more times. Its antigen is unidentified. The data are from a study of CD8 T cells in ankylosing spondylitis. Germline lookup yields CDR1 LNHNV and CDR2 YYDKDF (reference sequence). The CDR3 spans 12 residues. V lost 1 base to trimming and J lost 5 bases, with 3 bases between them. MiXCR, run by TCRdb on the 5' RACE reads, gives a single entry per CDR3 protein. The sample holds over 60,000 distinct CDR3 sequences, about 5.4% seen once. Notes on the study in general: Apparently characteristic of ankylosing spondylitis blood was a TCR beta motif (roughly eight highly homologous variants).

Sequenced input: blood, either unsorted or a sorted T cell fraction (not recorded which). The receptor's source is a male donor with ankylosing spondylitis or in good health (not recorded which). The genes are TRBV15 and TRBJ2-1; the D is unclear. The CDR3: CATSRGNNEQFF. CDR3 coding DNA: TGTGCCACCAGCAGAGGAAACAATGAGCAGTTCTTC.